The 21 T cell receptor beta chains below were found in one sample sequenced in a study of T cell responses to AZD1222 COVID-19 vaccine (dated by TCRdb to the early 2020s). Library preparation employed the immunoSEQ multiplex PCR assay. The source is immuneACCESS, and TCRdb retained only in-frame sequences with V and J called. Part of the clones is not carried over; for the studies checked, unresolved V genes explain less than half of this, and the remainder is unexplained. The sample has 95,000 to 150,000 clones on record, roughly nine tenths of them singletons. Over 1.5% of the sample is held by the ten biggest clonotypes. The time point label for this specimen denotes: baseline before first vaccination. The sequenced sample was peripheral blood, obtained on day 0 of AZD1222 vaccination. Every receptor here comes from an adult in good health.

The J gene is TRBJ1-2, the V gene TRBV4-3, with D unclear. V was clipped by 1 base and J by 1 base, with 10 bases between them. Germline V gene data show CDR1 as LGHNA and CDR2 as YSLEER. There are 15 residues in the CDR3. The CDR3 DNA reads TGCGCCAGCAGCCAAGTGCCCTTTGTTAACTATGGCTACACCTTC. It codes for CASSQVPFVNYGYTF.

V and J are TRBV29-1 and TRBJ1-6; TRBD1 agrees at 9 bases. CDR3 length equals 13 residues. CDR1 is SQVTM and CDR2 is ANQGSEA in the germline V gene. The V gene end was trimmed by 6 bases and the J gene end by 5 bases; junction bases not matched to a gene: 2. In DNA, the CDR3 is TGCAGCGTCCGGGACAGGGATAATTCACCCCTCCACTTT. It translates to CSVRDRDNSPLHF.

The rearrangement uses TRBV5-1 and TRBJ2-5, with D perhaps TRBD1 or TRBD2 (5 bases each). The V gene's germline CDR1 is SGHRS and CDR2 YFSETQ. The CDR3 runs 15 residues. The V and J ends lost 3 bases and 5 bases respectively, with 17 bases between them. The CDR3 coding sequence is TGCGCCAGCAGCTCGGGTGGGGACCCAGGGGAGACCCAGTACTTC. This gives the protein CASSSGGDPGETQYF.

CDR3 residues: CASSPGGRSGEEQFF. For the CDR3, the DNA is TGTGCCAGCAGCCCCGGGGGGCGGTCGGGGGAGGAGCAGTTCTTC. J is TRBJ2-1 and V is TRBV11-2; D perhaps matches TRBD2 (7 bases). V was clipped by 5 bases and J by 10 bases, with 21 bases between them. Germline CDR1 is SGHAT and CDR2 is FQNNGV. The CDR3 is 15 residues long.

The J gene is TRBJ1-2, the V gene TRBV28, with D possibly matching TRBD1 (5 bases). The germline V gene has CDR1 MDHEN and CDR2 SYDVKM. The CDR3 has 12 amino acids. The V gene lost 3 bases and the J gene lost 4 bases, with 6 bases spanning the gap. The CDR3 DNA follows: TGTGCCAGCAGTTTGCAGGGCTATGGCTACACCTTC. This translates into CASSLQGYGYTF.

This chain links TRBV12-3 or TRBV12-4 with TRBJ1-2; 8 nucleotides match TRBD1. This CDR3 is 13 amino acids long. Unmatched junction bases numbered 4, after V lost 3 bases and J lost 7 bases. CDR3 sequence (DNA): TGTGCCAGCAGTTTTCAGGGGGCGCCTGGCTACACCTTC. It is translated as CASSFQGAPGYTF.

The CDR3 is CASSQGSAGGADTQYF. The CDR3 bases are TGCGCCAGCAGCCAAGGGTCGGCGGGAGGAGCAGATACGCAGTATTTT. This rearrangement joins TRBV4-1 to TRBJ2-3; 8 nucleotides align to TRBD2. The CDR3 loop spans 16 amino acids. The V segment lost 1 base and the J segment 4 bases; nucleotides outside the gene matches: 7. In germline, CDR1 is MGHRA, CDR2 YSYEKL.

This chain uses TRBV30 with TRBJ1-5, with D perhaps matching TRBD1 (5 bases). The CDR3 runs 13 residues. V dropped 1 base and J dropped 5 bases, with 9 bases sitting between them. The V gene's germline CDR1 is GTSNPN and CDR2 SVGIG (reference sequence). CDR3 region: CAWSATEDQPQHF. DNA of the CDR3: TGTGCCTGGAGTGCGACAGAAGATCAGCCCCAGCATTTT. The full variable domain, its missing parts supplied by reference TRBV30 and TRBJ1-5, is SQTIHQWPATLVQPVGSPLSLECTVEGTSNPNLYWYRQAAGRGLQLLFYSVGIGQISSEVPQNLSASRPQDRQFILSSKKLLLSDSGFYLCAWSATEDQPQHFGDGTRLSIL.

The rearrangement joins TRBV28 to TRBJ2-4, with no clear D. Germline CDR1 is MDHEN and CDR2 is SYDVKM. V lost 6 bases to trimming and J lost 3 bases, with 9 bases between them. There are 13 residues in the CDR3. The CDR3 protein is CASRIPNKNIQYF. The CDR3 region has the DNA TGTGCCAGCAGGATTCCAAACAAAAACATTCAGTACTTC.

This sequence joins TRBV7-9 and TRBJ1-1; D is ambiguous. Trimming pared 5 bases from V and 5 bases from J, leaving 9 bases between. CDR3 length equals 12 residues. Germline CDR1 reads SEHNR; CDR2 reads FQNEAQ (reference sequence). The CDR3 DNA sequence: TGTGCCAGCAGCCGATTTGATACTGAAGCTTTCTTT. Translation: CASSRFDTEAFF. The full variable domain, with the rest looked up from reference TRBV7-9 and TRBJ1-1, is DTGVSQNPRHKITKRGQNVTFRCDPISEHNRLYWYRQTLGQGPEFLTYFQNEAQLEKSRLLSDRFSAERPKGSFSTLEIQRTEQGDSAMYLCASSRFDTEAFFGQGTRLTVV.

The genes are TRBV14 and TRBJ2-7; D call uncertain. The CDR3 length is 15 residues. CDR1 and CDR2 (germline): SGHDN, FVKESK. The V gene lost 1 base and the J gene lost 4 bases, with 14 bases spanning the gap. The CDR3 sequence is CASSQGRSPLYEQYF. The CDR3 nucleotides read TGTGCCAGCAGCCAAGGCAGGAGTCCGCTTTACGAGCAGTACTTC.

The CDR3 bases are TGTGCCAGCAGCTTGACAGGGAACAATCAGCCCCAGCATTTT. Translated: CASSLTGNNQPQHF. The chain is built from TRBV7-2 and TRBJ1-5; 7 nucleotides line up with TRBD1. The CDR3 loop spans 14 amino acids. V lost 3 bases, J lost 3 bases, and 2 bases stayed unmatched. Germline V gives CDR1 SGHTA, CDR2 FQGNSA.

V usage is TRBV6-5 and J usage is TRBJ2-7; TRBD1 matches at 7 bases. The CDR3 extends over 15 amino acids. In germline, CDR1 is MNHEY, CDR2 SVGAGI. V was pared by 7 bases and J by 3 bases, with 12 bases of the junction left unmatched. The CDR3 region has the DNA TGTGCCAGCACCGCCGACAGGGACCCCCTCTACGAGCAGTACTTC. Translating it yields CASTADRDPLYEQYF.

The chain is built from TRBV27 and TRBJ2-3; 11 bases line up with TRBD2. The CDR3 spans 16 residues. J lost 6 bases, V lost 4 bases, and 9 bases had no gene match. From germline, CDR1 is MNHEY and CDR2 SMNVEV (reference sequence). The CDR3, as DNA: TGTGCCAGCAGTTCTCCGACTAGCGGGATACATGATACGCAGTATTTT. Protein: CASSSPTSGIHDTQYF.

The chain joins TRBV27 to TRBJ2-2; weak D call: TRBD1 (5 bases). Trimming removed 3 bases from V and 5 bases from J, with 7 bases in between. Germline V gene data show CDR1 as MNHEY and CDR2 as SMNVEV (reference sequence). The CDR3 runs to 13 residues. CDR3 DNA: TGTGCCAGCAGTTTTCAGGGTACCGGGGAGCTGTTTTTT. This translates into CASSFQGTGELFF.

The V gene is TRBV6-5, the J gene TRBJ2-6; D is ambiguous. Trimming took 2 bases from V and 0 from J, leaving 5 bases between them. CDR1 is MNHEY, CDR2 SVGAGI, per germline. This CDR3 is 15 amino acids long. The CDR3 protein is CASSYQLSGANVLTF. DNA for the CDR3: TGTGCCAGCAGTTACCAGCTCTCTGGGGCCAACGTCCTGACTTTC.

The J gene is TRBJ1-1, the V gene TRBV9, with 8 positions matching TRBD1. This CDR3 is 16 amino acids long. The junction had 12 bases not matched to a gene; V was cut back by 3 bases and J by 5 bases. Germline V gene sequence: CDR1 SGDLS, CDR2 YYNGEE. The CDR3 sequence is CASSATPTGAGTEAFF. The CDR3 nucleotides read TGTGCCAGCAGCGCAACACCGACAGGGGCCGGGACTGAAGCTTTCTTT.

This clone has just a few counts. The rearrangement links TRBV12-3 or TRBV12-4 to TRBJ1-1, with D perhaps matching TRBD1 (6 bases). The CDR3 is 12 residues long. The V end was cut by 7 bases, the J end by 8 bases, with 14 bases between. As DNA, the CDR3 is TGTGCCAGCACCTTGGGGGGGGGCGAAGCTTTCTTT. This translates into CASTLGGGEAFF.

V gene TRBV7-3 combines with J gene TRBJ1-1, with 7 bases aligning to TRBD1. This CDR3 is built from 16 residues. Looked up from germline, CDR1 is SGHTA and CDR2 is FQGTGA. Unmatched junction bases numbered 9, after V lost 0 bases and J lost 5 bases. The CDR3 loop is CASSLTPTGRATEAFF. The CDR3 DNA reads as TGTGCCAGCAGCTTAACCCCGACAGGGAGGGCAACTGAAGCTTTCTTT.

The CDR3 here is CASSPLPAARSMNTEAFF. Written as DNA, the CDR3 is TGTGCCAGCAGCCCCCTCCCGGCAGCCAGGTCCATGAACACTGAAGCTTTCTTT. The V and J genes are TRBV3-1 (or the pseudogene TRBV3-2) and TRBJ1-1; D gene uncertain. The V gene lost 4 bases and the J gene lost 0 bases, with 21 bases spanning the gap. CDR3 length equals 18 residues. Germline CDR1 and CDR2: LGHDT and YNNKEL (reference sequence).

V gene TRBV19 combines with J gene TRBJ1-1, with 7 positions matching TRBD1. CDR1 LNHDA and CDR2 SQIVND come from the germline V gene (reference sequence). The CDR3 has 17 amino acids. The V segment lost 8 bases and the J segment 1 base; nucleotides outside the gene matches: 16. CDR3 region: CASANEHLNRGNTEAFF. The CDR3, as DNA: TGTGCCAGTGCGAACGAACACCTAAACAGGGGGAACACTGAAGCTTTCTTT.